This entry lists 8 T cell receptor beta chains sequenced from one sample in a study of identical twins. TCRdb itself ran the 5' RACE reads through MiXCR, one entry per CDR3 protein. The data hold around 530,000 distinct CDR3 sequences, with about 16% observed a single time. The data also belong to a second study, concerning yellow fever vaccine responses in identical twins.

The sequencing input was CD4+ T cells sorted from blood. The source is a woman aged 18-29 years in good health.

The CDR3 region is CASSPRGDTEQYV. CDR3 DNA sequence: TGCGCCAGCAGCCCGAGGGGGGATACGGAGCAGTACGTC. This rearrangement joins TRBV10-2 to TRBJ2-7; D possibly uses TRBD1 or TRBD2 (6 bases each). Per the germline V gene, CDR1 is WSHSY and CDR2 is SAAADI. Trimming removed 6 bases at V and 7 bases at J, with 16 bases between. The CDR3 length is 13 residues.

The V call is TRBV9, the J call TRBJ2-2; D possibly matches TRBD1 or TRBD2 (5 bases each). Germline V gives CDR1 SGDLS, CDR2 YYNGEE. The V and J ends lost 4 bases and 0 bases respectively, with 16 bases between them. The CDR3 consists of 17 residues. The CDR3 spells CASSPPGWGSNTGELFF. The CDR3, as DNA: TGTGCCAGCAGCCCCCCAGGGTGGGGGTCGAACACCGGGGAGCTGTTTTTT.

This clonotype has more than one count but fewer than ten. The chain recombines TRBV20-1 with TRBJ2-5; TRBD1 might be the D (5 bases). The germline CDR1 and CDR2 sequences are DFQATT and SNEGSKA (reference sequence). CDR3 size: 18 residues. The V and J ends lost 4 bases and 3 bases respectively, with 27 bases between them. The CDR3 spells CSANQLTAAHGAKETQYF. Written as DNA, the CDR3 is TGCAGTGCTAACCAACTCACGGCTGCCCATGGGGCTAAAGAGACCCAGTACTTC.

This clonotype was detected a few times. The chain carries TRBV5-6 and TRBJ2-1; 8 bases align to TRBD2. Trimming at V came to 2 bases and at J to 9 bases, leaving 16 bases not matched to a gene. The CDR3 covers 17 residues. Germline V gives CDR1 SGHDT, CDR2 YYEEEE. Here the CDR3 DNA reads TGTGCCAGCAGCTTAAAGTTTCCTGAGCGGGAGATACGTGAGCAGTTCTTC. Its translation is CASSLKFPEREIREQFF.

The chain carries TRBV20-1 and TRBJ2-1, with D uncertain. Germline V gene sequence: CDR1 DFQATT, CDR2 SNEGSKA (reference sequence). This CDR3 has 11 amino acids. The V end was cut by 6 bases, the J end by 9 bases, with 12 bases between. The CDR3 protein is CSAAPWGEQFF. DNA for the CDR3: TGCAGTGCAGCCCCTTGGGGTGAGCAGTTCTTC.

CDR3 protein: CATGTGVETQYF. CDR3 sequence (DNA): TGTGCCACCGGGACAGGGGTAGAGACCCAGTACTTC. The V and J genes are TRBV24-1 and TRBJ2-5; 10 positions agree with TRBD1. There are 12 residues in the CDR3. V lost 9 bases, J lost 4 bases, and 1 base stayed unmatched. Germline-derived CDR1 and CDR2 are KGHDR and SFDVKD.

The CDR3 is CASSPRWTGKNTEAFF. The CDR3 DNA is TGTGCCAGCAGCCCTCGCTGGACAGGGAAGAACACTGAAGCTTTCTTT. The chain is built from TRBV6-1 and TRBJ1-1; 8 bases are shared with TRBD1. Germline loops: CDR1 MNHNS, CDR2 SASEGT. The J segment lost 1 base and the V segment lost 6 bases, leaving 10 bases of the junction unmatched. The CDR3 consists of 16 residues.

This clonotype occurred a few times. This rearrangement joins TRBV28 to TRBJ1-5; 8 nucleotides agree with TRBD1. Per germline, CDR1 MDHEN and CDR2 SYDVKM. The CDR3 covers 15 residues. Losses at the gene ends were 4 bases for V and 5 bases for J; bases not matched to a gene: 7. In nucleotides, the CDR3 is TGTGCCAGCAGTTCCCCTACAGGGGGGCATCAGCCCCAGCATTTT. Its translation: CASSSPTGGHQPQHF.